This TCR beta chain is drawn from a study of blood T cell repertoires in COVID-19. Study information: COVID-19 samples collected from the United States, Italy and Spain covered acute and convalescent phases.

Per the original data handling: Nucleated cell number was recorded as an estimate derived from reference gene primer amplification. Some clones are missing from TCRdb's copy, which holds only in-frame ones; the method was immunoSEQ multiplex PCR. V, J and clone size derive from that table, while D and trimming were established from the DNA sequence. The sample yields fewer than 250,000 clones, about four fifths seen once. The CDR3 extends over 14 amino acids. The V end lost 3 bases, the J end lost 3 bases, and 9 bases lay between the germline ends. The germline V gene encodes CDR1 SGHTA and CDR2 FQGNSA.

This chain joins TRBV7-2 and TRBJ1-3; D is possibly TRBD1 (6 bases). The sample consisted of peripheral blood. This TCR was sampled from a man aged 50-59 years with active or convalescent COVID-19. The CDR3 region is CASSFWGRGNTIYF. The DNA for the CDR3 is TGTGCCAGCAGCTTTTGGGGGCGTGGAAACACCATATATTTT.